The clone carrying this T cell receptor (beta chain) was seen a handful of times. This sample is drawn from a study of blood T cell repertoires in COVID-19. Authors' methods: Estimation of nucleated cell counts relied on the amplification of reference gene primers. Data came from immunoSEQ multiplex PCR; TCRdb stores just in-frame clones and leaves some out. V, J and clone size derive from that table, while D and trimming were established from the DNA sequence. The sample has under 200,000 clones, roughly 81% seen once. This CDR3 is built from 16 residues. V lost 4 bases to trimming and J lost 4 bases; unmatched junction nucleotides: 8. CDR1 is SGHRS, CDR2 YFSETQ, per germline.

The sample consisted of peripheral blood. V is TRBV5-1 and J is TRBJ2-5; TRBD1 matches at 12 bases. This TCR came from a woman aged 80 or older with acute or convalescent COVID-19. CDR3 in DNA: TGCGCCAGCAGCGCGGGACAGGGGGCAAGGAGAGAGACCCAGTACTTC. Encoded protein: CASSAGQGARRETQYF.